This T cell receptor (beta chain) was observed in a study of response to subunit inactivated influenza vaccine. Germline loops: CDR1 SSHAT, CDR2 FNYEAQ (reference sequence). This CDR3 contains 12 residues. A single record per CDR3 protein comes from TCRdb applying MiXCR to the RT-PCR reads. There are fewer than 350,000 distinct CDR3 sequences in the sample; 21% occur only once, and about 10% lies in the top ten. Study-level results: Each seasonal influenza vaccination, the authors suggested, recruits few new T cells.

Worth noting for this clonotype: Its cognate antigen is unknown. The junction does not match germline at one end; this may be a read error.

The sequencing here drew on PBMCs from blood, taken less than 22 months after vaccination. The origin of this receptor is a man aged 50-75 years who received an inactivated influenza vaccine. The rearrangement uses TRBV7-7 and TRBJ2-5, with D unclear. The CDR3 region is CASSQNKETQYF. For the CDR3, the DNA is TGTGCTAGCAGCCAGAACAAAGAGACCCAGTACTTC.